This T cell receptor beta chain comes out of a study of CD8 T cells in ankylosing spondylitis. Molecular-barcoded quantitative 5'-RACE produced these TCR beta libraries. TCRdb used MiXCR to reprocess the 5' RACE reads, holding one entry per CDR3 protein. The sample has under 150,000 distinct CDR3 sequences; around 13% are singletons. Details on this clonotype: Its antigen is as yet unknown.

Per germline, CDR1 ENHRY and CDR2 SYGVKD. The CDR3 consists of 14 residues. The ends were cut back, 7 bases at V and 0 bases at J, with 11 bases in the middle. The study, taken as a whole, reports: Reportedly, disease-linked clones are significantly enriched in ankylosing spondylitis patients' matched synovial fluid. Characteristic, it appeared, of ankylosing spondylitis blood was a TCR beta motif of eight highly homologous variants.

The specimen sequenced was blood, either unsorted or a sorted T cell fraction (not recorded which). The rearrangement links TRBV10-3 to TRBJ2-3; unclear D gene. This sequence originates from a female donor with ankylosing spondylitis or in good health (not recorded which). The CDR3 DNA sequence: TGTGCCATCAAAAGGCCGGCAAGCACAGATACGCAGTATTTT. Amino acids: CAIKRPASTDTQYF.